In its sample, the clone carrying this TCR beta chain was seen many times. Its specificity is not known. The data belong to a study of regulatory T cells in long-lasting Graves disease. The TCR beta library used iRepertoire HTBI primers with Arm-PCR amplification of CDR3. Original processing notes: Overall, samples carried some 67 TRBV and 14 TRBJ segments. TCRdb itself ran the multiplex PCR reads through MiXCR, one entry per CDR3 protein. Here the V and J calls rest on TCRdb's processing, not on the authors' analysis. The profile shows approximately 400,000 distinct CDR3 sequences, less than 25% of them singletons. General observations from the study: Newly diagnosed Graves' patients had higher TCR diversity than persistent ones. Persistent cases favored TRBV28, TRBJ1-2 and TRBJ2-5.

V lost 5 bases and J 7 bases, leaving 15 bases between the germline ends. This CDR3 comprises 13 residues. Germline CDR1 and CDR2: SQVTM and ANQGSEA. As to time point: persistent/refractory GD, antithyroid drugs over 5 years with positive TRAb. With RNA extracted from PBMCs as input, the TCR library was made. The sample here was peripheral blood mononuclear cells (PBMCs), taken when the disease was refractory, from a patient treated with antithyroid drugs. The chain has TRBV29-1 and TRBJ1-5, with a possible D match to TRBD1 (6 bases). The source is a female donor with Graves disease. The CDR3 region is CSVLAGADQPQHF. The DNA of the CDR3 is TGCAGCGTTTTGGCGGGGGCGGACCAGCCCCAGCATTTT.